This T cell receptor beta chain came from a study of sequential checkpoint blockade in melanoma. Repertoires were generated with immunoSEQ multiplex PCR, while TCRdb's copy carries only in-frame clones and drops some. The sample records under 2,500 clones, about 15% being singletons. Overall study results and limits: Response in arm A was associated with pretreatment TIL clonality.

This clone is large in the sample. What it recognizes is unknown. The treatment is: randomized to nivolumab then ipilimumab (arm A) or the reverse (arm B). V shed 8 bases, J shed 1 base, and the junction held 6 bases outside the gene matches. Looked up from germline, CDR1 is MNHGY and CDR2 is SAAAGT. The CDR3 runs 14 residues. The sample here was tumor tissue (inferred from file names), taken from a patient given nivolumab and ipilimumab in sequence. This sequence joins TRBV6-8 and TRBJ2-5; TRBD1 agrees at 8 bases. This clonotype was sampled from a human donor with melanoma. CDR3 bases: TGTGCCAGCTGTAACGGACAGGGCCAAGAGACCCAGTACTTC. Translating it yields CASCNGQGQETQYF.